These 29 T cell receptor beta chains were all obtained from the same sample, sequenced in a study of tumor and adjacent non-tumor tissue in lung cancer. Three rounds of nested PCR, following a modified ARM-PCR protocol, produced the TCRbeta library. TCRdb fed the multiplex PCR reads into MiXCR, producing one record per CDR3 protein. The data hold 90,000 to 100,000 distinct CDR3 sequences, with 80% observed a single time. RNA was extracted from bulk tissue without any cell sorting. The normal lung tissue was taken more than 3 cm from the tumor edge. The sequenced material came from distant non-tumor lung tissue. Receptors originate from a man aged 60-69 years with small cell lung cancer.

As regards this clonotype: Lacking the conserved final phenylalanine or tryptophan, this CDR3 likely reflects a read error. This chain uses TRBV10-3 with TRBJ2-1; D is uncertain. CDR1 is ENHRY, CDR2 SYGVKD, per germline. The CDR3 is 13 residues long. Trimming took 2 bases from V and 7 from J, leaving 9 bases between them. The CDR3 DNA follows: TGTGCCATCAGTGAGGTAGGGCTGAATGAGCAGTTCTTA. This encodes CAISEVGLNEQFL.

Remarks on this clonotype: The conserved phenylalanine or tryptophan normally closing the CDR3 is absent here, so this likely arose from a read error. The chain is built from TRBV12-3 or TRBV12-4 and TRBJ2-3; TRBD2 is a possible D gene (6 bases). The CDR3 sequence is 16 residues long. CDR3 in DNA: TGTGACAGCAGTCCCCCCCAAGGGACTGGTGGAGATACGCAGTATCTT. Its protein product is CDSSPPQGTGGDTQYL.

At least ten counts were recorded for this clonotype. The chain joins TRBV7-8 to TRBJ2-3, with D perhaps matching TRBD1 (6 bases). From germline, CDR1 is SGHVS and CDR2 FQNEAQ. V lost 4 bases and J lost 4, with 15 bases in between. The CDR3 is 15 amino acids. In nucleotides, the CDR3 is TGTGCCAGCAGCTCGGGACAAAAAAGGGCAGATACGCAGTATTTT. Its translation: CASSSGQKRADTQYF.

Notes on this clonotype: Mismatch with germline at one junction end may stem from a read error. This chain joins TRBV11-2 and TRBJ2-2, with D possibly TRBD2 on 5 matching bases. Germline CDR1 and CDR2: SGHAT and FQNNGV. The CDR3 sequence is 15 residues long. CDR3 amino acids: CASSLTPLTTWELFF. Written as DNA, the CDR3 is TGTGCCAGCAGCTTAACCCCCCTGACCACCTGGGAGCTCTTTTTT.

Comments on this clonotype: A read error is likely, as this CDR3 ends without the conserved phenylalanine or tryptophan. CDR3: CDGSHTGGGPDTQYL. CDR3 DNA sequence: TGTGACGGCAGCCACACGGGAGGAGGGCCAGATACGCAGTATCTT. This chain links TRBV4-2 with TRBJ2-3; 7 bases line up with TRBD2. The germline V gene encodes CDR1 LGHNA and CDR2 YNFKEQ. CDR3 size: 15 residues.

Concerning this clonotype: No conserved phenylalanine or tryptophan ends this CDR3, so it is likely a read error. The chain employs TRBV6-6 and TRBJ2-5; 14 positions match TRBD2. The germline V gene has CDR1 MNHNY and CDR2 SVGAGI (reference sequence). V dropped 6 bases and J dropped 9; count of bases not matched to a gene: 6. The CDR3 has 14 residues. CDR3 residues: CASRGLAGDEAQYL. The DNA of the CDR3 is TGTGCCAGCAGGGGACTAGCGGGAGACGAGGCCCAGTACTTA.

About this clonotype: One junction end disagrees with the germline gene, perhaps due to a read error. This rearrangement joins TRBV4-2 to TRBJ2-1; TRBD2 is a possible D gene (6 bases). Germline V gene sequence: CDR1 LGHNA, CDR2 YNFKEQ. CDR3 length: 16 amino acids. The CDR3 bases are TGTGCCAGCAGCCTCCAGACTAGGCGGTCCTACAATAAGCAGTTCTTC. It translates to CASSLQTRRSYNKQFF.

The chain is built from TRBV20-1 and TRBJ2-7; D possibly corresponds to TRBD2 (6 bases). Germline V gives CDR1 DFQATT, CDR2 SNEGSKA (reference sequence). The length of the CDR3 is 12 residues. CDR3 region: CSANGGMDEQYV. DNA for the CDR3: TGCAGTGCCAACGGCGGGATGGATGAGCAGTACGTG.

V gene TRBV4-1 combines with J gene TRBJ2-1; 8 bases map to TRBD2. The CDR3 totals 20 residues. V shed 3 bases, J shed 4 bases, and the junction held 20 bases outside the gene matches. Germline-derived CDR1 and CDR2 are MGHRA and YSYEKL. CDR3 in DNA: TGCGCCAGCAGCCAGTGGGGATCCCGAGCGGGAGTTAGGTCATACAATGAGCAGTTCTTC. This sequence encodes CASSQWGSRAGVRSYNEQFF.

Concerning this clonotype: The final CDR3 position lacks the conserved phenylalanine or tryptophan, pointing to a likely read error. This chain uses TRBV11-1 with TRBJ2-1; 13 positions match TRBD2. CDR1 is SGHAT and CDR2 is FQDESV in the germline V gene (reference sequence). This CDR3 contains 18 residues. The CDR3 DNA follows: TGTGCCAGAAGCTCCGAATCGAGGACTAGCGGGAGTGGTAATGAGCAGTTCTTA. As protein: CARSSESRTSGSGNEQFL.

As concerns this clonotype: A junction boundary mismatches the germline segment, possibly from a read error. CDR3 sequence: CANSPRSEPEVFF. Here the CDR3 DNA reads TGTGCCAACAGTCCTCGAAGTGAGCCTGAAGTTTTCTTT. The gene calls are TRBV11-2 and TRBJ1-1; D unclear. The CDR3 has 13 amino acids. Germline-derived CDR1 and CDR2 are SGHAT and FQNNGV.

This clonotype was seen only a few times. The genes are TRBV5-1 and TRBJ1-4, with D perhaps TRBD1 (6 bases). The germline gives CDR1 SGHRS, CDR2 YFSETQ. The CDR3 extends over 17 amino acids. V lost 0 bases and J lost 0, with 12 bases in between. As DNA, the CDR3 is TGCGCCAGCAGCTTGGATCTGGGGGCGGCAACTAATGAAAAACTGTTTTTT. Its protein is CASSLDLGAATNEKLFF.

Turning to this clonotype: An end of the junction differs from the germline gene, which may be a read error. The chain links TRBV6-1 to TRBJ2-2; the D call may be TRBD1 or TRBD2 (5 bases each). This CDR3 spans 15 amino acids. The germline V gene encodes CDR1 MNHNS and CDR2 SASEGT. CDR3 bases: TGCGCCATCAGCGTGGGGGTTTATAGCACCGGGGAGCTGTTTTTT. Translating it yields CAISVGVYSTGELFF.

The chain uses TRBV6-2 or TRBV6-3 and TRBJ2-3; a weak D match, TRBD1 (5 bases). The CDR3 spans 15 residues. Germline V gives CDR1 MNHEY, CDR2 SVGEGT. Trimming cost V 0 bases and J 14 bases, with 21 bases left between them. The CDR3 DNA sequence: TGTGCCAGCAGTTACTCCTCAGGAGCGACAGATACTCGGTATTTT. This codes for CASSYSSGATDTRYF.

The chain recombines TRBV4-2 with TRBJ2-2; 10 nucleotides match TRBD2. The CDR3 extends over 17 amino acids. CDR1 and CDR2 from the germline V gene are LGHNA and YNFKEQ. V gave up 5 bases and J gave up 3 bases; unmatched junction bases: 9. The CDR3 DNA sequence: TGTGCCAGCAGCGAAAGAACTAGCGGGACCCACACCGGGGAGCTGTTTTTT. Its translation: CASSERTSGTHTGELFF.

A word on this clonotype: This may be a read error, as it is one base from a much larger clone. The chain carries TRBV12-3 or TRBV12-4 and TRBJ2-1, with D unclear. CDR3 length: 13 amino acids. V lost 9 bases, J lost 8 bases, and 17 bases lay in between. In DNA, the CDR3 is TGTGCCAGAAGTCCCCCAGCCGGCGATGAGCAGTTCTTC. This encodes CARSPPAGDEQFF.

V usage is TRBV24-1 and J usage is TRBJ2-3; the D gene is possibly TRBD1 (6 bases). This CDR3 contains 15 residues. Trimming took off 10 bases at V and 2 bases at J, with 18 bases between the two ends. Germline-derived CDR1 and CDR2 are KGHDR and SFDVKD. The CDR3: CATRGITPNTDTQYF. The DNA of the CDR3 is TGTGCCACTAGGGGGATTACGCCCAACACAGATACGCAGTATTTT.

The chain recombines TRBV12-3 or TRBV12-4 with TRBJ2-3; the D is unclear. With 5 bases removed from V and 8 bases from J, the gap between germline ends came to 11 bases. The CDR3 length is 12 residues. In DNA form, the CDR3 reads TGTGCCAGCAGTCAGGACGGGTGTACGCAGTATTTT. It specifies CASSQDGCTQYF.

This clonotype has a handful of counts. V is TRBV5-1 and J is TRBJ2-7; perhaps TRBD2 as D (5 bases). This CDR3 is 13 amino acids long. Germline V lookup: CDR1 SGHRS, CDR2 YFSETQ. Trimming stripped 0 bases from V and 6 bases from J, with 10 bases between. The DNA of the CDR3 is TGCGCCAGCAGCTTGGCCAGTGGAGGCGAGCAGTACTTC. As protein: CASSLASGGEQYF.

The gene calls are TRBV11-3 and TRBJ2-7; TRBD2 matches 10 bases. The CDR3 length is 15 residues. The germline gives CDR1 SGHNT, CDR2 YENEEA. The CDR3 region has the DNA TGTATCAGCAGCTTAGCCCTAGCGGGAGAGGAAGAGCAGTACTTC. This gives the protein CISSLALAGEEEQYF.

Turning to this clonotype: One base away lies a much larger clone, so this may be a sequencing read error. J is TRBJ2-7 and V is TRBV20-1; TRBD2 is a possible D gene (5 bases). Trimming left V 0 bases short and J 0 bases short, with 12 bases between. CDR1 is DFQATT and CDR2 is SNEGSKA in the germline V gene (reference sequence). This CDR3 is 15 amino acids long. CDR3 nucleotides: TGCAGTGCTAGAGATCAACTAGAGGGCTCCTACGAGCAGTACTTC. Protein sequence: CSARDQLEGSYEQYF.

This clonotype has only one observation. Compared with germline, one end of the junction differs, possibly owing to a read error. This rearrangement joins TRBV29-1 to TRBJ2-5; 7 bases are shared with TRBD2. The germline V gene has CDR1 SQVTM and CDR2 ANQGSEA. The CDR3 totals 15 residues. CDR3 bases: TGCAGCGTTGGAGGACTAGTGGGTTACCAAGAGACCCAGTGCTTC. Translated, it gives CSVGGLVGYQETQCF.

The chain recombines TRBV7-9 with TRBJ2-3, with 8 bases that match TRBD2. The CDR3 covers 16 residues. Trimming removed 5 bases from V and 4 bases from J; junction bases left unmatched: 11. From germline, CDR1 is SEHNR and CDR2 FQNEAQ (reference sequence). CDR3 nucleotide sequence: TGTGCCAGCAGCCTGGGACTAGGGGGAAGTCCAGATACGCAGTATTTT. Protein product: CASSLGLGGSPDTQYF.

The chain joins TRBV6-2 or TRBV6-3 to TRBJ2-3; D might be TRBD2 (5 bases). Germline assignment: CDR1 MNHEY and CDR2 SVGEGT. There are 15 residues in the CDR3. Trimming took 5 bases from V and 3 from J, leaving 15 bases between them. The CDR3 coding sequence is TGTGCCAGCAGTCCCGCTAACGGGAAGACAGATACGCAGTATTTT. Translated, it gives CASSPANGKTDTQYF.

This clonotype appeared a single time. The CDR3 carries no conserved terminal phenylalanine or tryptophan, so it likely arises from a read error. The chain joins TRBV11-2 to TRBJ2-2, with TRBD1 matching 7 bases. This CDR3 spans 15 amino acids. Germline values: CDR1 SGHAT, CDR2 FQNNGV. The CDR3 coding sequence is TGTGCCAGCAGCTTAGGAACAGGGGACACCGGGGAACTGTTTTTG. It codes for CASSLGTGDTGELFL.

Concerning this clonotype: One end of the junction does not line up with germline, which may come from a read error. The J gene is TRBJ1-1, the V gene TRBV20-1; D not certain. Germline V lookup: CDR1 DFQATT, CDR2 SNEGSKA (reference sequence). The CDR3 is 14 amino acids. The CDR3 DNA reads TGCAGTGCTGGGAGGGAACAGACGAACACTGGAGCTTTCTTT. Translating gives CSAGREQTNTGAFF.

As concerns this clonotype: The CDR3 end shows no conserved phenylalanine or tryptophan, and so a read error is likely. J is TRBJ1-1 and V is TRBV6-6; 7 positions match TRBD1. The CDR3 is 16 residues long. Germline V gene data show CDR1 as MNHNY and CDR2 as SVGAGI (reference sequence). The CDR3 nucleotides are TGTGTCAGCAGTTCAATGCGGACAGGACCGAACACTGAAGCTTTCATT. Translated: CVSSSMRTGPNTEAFI.

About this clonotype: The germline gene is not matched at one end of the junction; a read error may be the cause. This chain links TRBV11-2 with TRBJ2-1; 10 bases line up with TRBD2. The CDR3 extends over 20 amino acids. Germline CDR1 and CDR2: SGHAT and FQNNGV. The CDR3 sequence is CANSSPLTGPLAGEGNEQFF. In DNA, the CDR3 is TGTGCCAACAGCTCCCCACTTACTGGACCTCTAGCGGGAGAGGGCAACGAGCAGTTCTTC.

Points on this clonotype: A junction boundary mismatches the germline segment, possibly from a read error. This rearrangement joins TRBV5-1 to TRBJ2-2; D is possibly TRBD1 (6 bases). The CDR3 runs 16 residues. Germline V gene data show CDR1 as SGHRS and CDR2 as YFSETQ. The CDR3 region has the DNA TGCGCCAGCAACCCGTACGGACAGACTAACACCGGGGAGCTGTTTTTC. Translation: CASNPYGQTNTGELFF.